Listed here are 25 T cell receptor beta chains from one sample, sequenced in a study of blood T cell repertoires in COVID-19. Measured with immunoSEQ multiplex PCR; TCRdb has only the in-frame clones, and not every one. The data hold about 210,000 clones, with 65% to 85% observed a single time. The material sequenced was peripheral blood. The receptors come from a woman aged 50 to 65 with acute or convalescent COVID-19.

The chain couples TRBV7-2 to TRBJ2-5, with TRBD2 matching over 14 bases. Germline V lookup: CDR1 SGHTA, CDR2 FQGNSA. The CDR3 has 15 amino acids. Trimming at V came to 5 bases and at J to 5 bases, leaving 4 bases not matched to a gene. CDR3 DNA: TGTGCCAGCAGCCACCGGACTAGCGGGGGGGAGACCCAGTACTTC. It yields the protein CASSHRTSGGETQYF.

The chain uses TRBV5-1 and TRBJ2-5; D gene uncertain. Germline CDR1 is SGHRS and CDR2 is YFSETQ. This CDR3 is 15 amino acids long. V was trimmed by 3 bases and J by 0 bases, leaving 12 bases between them. CDR3 in amino acids: CASSYSNRYQETQYF. The CDR3 DNA is TGCGCCAGCAGCTACAGCAACCGATACCAAGAGACCCAGTACTTC.

The rearrangement links TRBV11-2 to TRBJ2-2; D perhaps matches TRBD2 (6 bases). Germline CDR1 reads SGHAT; CDR2 reads FQNNGV. V lost 4 bases and J 7 bases, leaving 7 bases between the germline ends. There are 12 residues in the CDR3. The CDR3 region is CASSWGGGELFF. In nucleotides, the CDR3 is TGTGCCAGCAGCTGGGGAGGCGGGGAGCTGTTTTTT.

J is TRBJ2-2 and V is TRBV5-1; D not resolved. The CDR3 totals 13 residues. Germline lookup yields CDR1 SGHRS and CDR2 YFSETQ. Trimming removed 3 bases at V and 6 bases at J, with 9 bases between. The CDR3 nucleotides read TGCGCCAGCAGCTCCCCCCGTCCCGGGGAGCTGTTTTTT. It codes for CASSSPRPGELFF.

The gene calls are TRBV7-4 and TRBJ1-5, with D possibly being TRBD1 (5 bases). CDR3 length: 15 amino acids. The V gene lost 5 bases and the J gene lost 0 bases, with 11 bases spanning the gap. Germline CDR1 reads SGHVT; CDR2 reads SQSDAQ. CDR3: CASSPKGDSNQPQHF. DNA of the CDR3: TGTGCCAGCAGCCCTAAAGGGGATAGCAATCAGCCCCAGCATTTT.

This clone was detected a few times. The chain combines TRBV19 with TRBJ1-1; TRBD1 agrees at 12 bases. The junction had 8 bases not matched to a gene; V was cut back by 4 bases and J by 2 bases. This CDR3 comprises 17 residues. Germline V lookup: CDR1 LNHDA, CDR2 SQIVND (reference sequence). The CDR3 DNA reads as TGTGCCAGTAGTAATACGGGACAGGGGGCCAGCAACACTGAAGCTTTCTTT. Protein sequence: CASSNTGQGASNTEAFF.

This chain's CDR3 is CASREGTSRAQETQYF. The DNA of the CDR3 is TGTGCCAGCAGGGAGGGGACTAGCCGGGCGCAAGAGACCCAGTACTTC. The chain is built from TRBV2 and TRBJ2-5; 9 nucleotides align to TRBD2. The junction had 10 bases not matched to a gene; V was cut back by 6 bases and J by 2 bases. The V gene's germline CDR1 is SNHLY and CDR2 FYNNEI. The CDR3 runs to 16 residues.

V gene TRBV28 combines with J gene TRBJ1-6; possible D gene TRBD1, 6 bases. This CDR3 region has 16 residues. Germline V CDR1 and CDR2: MDHEN, SYDVKM. Trimming pared 4 bases from V and 0 bases from J, leaving 10 bases between. The DNA of the CDR3 is TGTGCCAGCAGTTCGGAGGACAGCTCCTATAATTCACCCCTCCACTTT. This encodes CASSSEDSSYNSPLHF.

V and J are TRBV3-1 (or the pseudogene TRBV3-2) and TRBJ2-7; D unresolved. The CDR3 has 14 amino acids. Germline V gives CDR1 LGHDT, CDR2 YNNKEL (reference sequence). The V end lost 0 bases, the J end lost 4 bases, and 10 bases lay between the germline ends. The DNA for the CDR3 is TGTGCCAGCAGCCAAGATACTGAGTTTTACGAGCAGTACTTC. It specifies CASSQDTEFYEQYF.

The chain carries TRBV2 and TRBJ2-1; 7 positions match TRBD2. V gave up 8 bases and J gave up 0 bases; unmatched junction bases: 7. Per germline, CDR1 SNHLY and CDR2 FYNNEI. The CDR3 spans 15 residues. In DNA, the CDR3 is TGTGCCAGCTGGGGGAGGGTGCGCTCCTACAATGAGCAGTTCTTC. Translating it yields CASWGRVRSYNEQFF.

V usage is TRBV5-4 and J usage is TRBJ2-5; D may be TRBD1 (6 bases). The germline V gene has CDR1 SGHNT and CDR2 YYREEE (reference sequence). The germline V and J ends were trimmed by 4 bases and 2 bases, with 12 bases remaining between them. The CDR3 spans 14 residues. The CDR3 nucleotides read TGTGCCAGCAGCCTCATTGGACAGCAAGAGACCCAGTACTTC. Its translation is CASSLIGQQETQYF.

This clone was seen a few times. The V call is TRBV6-1, the J call TRBJ2-1, with 11 nucleotides matching TRBD2. V lost 2 bases to trimming and J lost 6 bases; unmatched junction nucleotides: 9. CDR1 and CDR2 (germline): MNHNS, SASEGT. This CDR3 has 17 residues. The CDR3 DNA reads as TGTGCCAGCAGTGAAACTAGCGGGAGTTTAGGGGCCAATGAGCAGTTCTTC. Translation: CASSETSGSLGANEQFF.

The sample holds a few counts of this clone. The J gene is TRBJ2-7, the V gene TRBV5-6, with D unresolved. This CDR3 contains 16 residues. Germline CDR1 is SGHDT and CDR2 is YYEEEE. V shed 0 bases and J shed 2 bases, with 15 bases lying between them. CDR3: CASSLVRVVSTYEQYF. Written as DNA, the CDR3 is TGTGCCAGCAGCTTGGTTCGGGTCGTCAGTACCTACGAGCAGTACTTC.

This clone was recorded a few times. The chain has TRBV6-5 and TRBJ1-3, with 8 bases aligning to TRBD1. Germline V CDR1 and CDR2: MNHEY, SVGAGI. The CDR3 contains 15 residues. Unmatched junction bases numbered 3, after V lost 4 bases and J lost 1 base. CDR3 nucleotide sequence: TGTGCCAGCAGTTTCCGGGACAGGTCTGGAAACACCATATATTTT. It encodes CASSFRDRSGNTIYF.

This clone showed up just a few times. The CDR3 sequence is CASSQDQGLREAFF. In nucleotides, the CDR3 is TGTGCCAGCAGCCAAGATCAGGGCCTACGTGAAGCTTTCTTT. The J gene is TRBJ1-1, the V gene TRBV3-1 (or the pseudogene TRBV3-2), with a possible D match to TRBD1 (5 bases). V lost 0 bases and J 7 bases, leaving 12 bases between the germline ends. CDR1 and CDR2 from the germline V gene are LGHDT and YNNKEL (reference sequence). This CDR3 is built from 14 residues.

The chain carries TRBV30 and TRBJ1-1; D may be TRBD1 (5 bases). From germline, CDR1 is GTSNPN and CDR2 SVGIG (reference sequence). The V end lost 5 bases, the J end lost 0 bases, and 10 bases lay between the germline ends. The CDR3 spans 13 residues. The CDR3 is CAWGGTMNTEAFF. The CDR3, as DNA: TGTGCCTGGGGGGGGACTATGAACACTGAAGCTTTCTTT.

The chain couples TRBV5-1 to TRBJ2-2; 12 nucleotides agree with TRBD2. Germline lookup yields CDR1 SGHRS and CDR2 YFSETQ. V lost 1 base to trimming and J lost 5 bases; unmatched junction nucleotides: 6. The length of the CDR3 is 17 residues. The CDR3 spells CASSLPPLAGGTGELFF. The CDR3 DNA is TGCGCCAGCAGCTTGCCCCCACTAGCGGGAGGTACCGGGGAGCTGTTTTTT. Supplemented by reference TRBV5-1 and TRBJ2-2, the full variable domain reads KAGVTQTPRYLIKTRGQQVTLSCSPISGHRSVSWYQQTPGQGLQFLFEYFSETQRNKGNFPGRFSGRQFSNSRSEMNVSTLELGDSALYLCASSLPPLAGGTGELFFGEGSRLTVL.

This chain links TRBV3-1 (or the pseudogene TRBV3-2) with TRBJ2-7, with 7 bases matching TRBD2. The CDR3 length is 12 residues. Trimming at V came to 3 bases and at J to 12 bases, leaving 8 bases not matched to a gene. CDR1 is LGHDT and CDR2 is YNNKEL in the germline V gene (reference sequence). In DNA form, the CDR3 reads TGTGCCAGCAGCCATTCAGCGGGACTACCGTACTTC. Protein sequence: CASSHSAGLPYF.

This clone was detected only a few times. V and J are TRBV5-4 and TRBJ1-1; D call uncertain. The CDR3 covers 13 residues. Deletions cut 5 bases from V and 5 bases from J, with 13 bases between. The germline V gene has CDR1 SGHNT and CDR2 YYREEE (reference sequence). The CDR3 coding sequence is TGTGCCAGCAGTTATGACATCCGGACTGAAGCTTTCTTT. Amino acids: CASSYDIRTEAFF.

The chain employs TRBV6-6 and TRBJ2-7; D gene unclear. Per germline, CDR1 MNHNY and CDR2 SVGAGI (reference sequence). Trimming shortened V by 3 bases and J by 7 bases, and 10 bases separated the two germline ends. This CDR3 comprises 12 residues. The CDR3 loop reads CASSYDLREQYF. Here the CDR3 DNA reads TGTGCCAGCAGTTATGACCTCAGGGAGCAGTACTTC.

The chain uses TRBV4-2 and TRBJ1-5, with D perhaps TRBD1 (5 bases). Trimming took 1 base from V and 7 from J, leaving 14 bases between them. This CDR3 region has 15 residues. The germline V gene has CDR1 LGHNA and CDR2 YNFKEQ. CDR3 DNA sequence: TGTGCCAGCAGCCAAGGTCCCCAGGGTGGGCAGCCCCAGCATTTT. This gives the protein CASSQGPQGGQPQHF.

The chain links TRBV11-2 to TRBJ2-7; possibly TRBD2 for D (6 bases). Germline V gene data show CDR1 as SGHAT and CDR2 as FQNNGV. V lost 5 bases and J lost 0, with 14 bases in between. The CDR3 has 15 residues. CDR3 protein: CASSTRDFTSYEQYF. CDR3 nucleotide sequence: TGTGCCAGCAGCACCCGGGACTTCACCTCCTACGAGCAGTACTTC.

The chain employs TRBV19 and TRBJ2-3; TRBD1 agrees at 7 bases. The CDR3 totals 16 residues. Trimming cost V 0 bases and J 6 bases; bases outside gene matches: 9. The V gene's germline CDR1 is LNHDA and CDR2 SQIVND (reference sequence). The DNA for the CDR3 is TGTGCCAGTAGTATAGAGGGACACAGGGGAAGGGATACGCAGTATTTT. Its translation is CASSIEGHRGRDTQYF.

The chain uses TRBV28 and TRBJ2-7; 9 bases line up with TRBD2. From germline, CDR1 is MDHEN and CDR2 SYDVKM. CDR3 length: 12 amino acids. The CDR3 loop is CSTGSGSYEQYF. The CDR3 region has the DNA TGTTCTACAGGTAGCGGGAGTTACGAGCAGTACTTC.

The CDR3 region is CASSQTSGRNEQFF. CDR3 DNA sequence: TGTGCCAGCAGCCAGACTAGCGGGAGGAATGAGCAGTTCTTC. The V call is TRBV3-1 (or the pseudogene TRBV3-2), the J call TRBJ2-1; 13 nucleotides agree with TRBD2. Per germline, CDR1 LGHDT and CDR2 YNNKEL (reference sequence). This CDR3 region has 14 residues. The V gene end was trimmed by 3 bases and the J gene end by 7 bases; junction bases not matched to a gene: 0.